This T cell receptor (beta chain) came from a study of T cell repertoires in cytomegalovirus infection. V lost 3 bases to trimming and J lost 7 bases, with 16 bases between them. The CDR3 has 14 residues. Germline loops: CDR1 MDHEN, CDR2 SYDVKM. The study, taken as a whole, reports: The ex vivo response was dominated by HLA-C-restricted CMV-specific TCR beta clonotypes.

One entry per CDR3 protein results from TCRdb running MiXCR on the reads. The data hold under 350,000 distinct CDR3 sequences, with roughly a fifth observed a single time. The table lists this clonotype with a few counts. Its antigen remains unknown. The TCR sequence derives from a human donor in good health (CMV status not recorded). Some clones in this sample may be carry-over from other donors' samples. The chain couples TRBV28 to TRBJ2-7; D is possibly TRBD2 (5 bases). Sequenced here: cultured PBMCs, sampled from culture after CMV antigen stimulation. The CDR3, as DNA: TGTGCCAGCAGTTTTCTTGTCGCGTCGGGAGAGCAGTACTTC. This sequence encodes CASSFLVASGEQYF.